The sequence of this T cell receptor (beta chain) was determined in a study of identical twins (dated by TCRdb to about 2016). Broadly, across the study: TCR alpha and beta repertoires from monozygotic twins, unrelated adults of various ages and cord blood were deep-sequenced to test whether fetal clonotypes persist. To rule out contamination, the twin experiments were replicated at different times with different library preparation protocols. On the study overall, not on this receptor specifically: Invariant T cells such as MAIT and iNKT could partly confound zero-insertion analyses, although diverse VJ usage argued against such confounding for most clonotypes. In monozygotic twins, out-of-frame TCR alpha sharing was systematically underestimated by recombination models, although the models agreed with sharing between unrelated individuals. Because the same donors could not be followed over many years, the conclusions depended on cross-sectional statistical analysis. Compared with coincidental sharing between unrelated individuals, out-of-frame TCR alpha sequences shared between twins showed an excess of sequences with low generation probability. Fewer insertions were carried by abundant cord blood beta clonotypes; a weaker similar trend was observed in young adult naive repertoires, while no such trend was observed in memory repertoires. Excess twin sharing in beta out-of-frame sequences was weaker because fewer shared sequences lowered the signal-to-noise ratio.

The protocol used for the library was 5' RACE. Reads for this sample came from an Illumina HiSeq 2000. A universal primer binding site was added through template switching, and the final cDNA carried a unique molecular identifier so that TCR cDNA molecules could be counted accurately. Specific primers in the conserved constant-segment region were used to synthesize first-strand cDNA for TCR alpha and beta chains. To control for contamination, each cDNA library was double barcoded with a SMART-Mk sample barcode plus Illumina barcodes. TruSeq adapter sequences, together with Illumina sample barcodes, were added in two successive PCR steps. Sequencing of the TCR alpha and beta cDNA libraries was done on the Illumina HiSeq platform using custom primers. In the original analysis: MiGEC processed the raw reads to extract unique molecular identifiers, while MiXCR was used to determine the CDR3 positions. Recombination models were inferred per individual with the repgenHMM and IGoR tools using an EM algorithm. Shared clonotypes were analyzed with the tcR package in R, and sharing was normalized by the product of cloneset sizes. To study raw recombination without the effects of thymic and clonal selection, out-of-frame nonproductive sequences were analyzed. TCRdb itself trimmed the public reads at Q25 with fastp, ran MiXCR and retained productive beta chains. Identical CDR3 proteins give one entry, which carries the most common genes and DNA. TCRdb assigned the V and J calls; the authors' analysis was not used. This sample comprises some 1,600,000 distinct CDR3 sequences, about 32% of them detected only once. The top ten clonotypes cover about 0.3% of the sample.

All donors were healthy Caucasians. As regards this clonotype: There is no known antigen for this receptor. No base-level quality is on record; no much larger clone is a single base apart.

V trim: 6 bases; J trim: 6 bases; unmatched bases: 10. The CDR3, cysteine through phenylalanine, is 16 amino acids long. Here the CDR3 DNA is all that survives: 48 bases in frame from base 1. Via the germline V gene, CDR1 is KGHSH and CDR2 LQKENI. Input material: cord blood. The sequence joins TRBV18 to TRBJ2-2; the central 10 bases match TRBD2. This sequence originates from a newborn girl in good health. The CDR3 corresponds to CASSTILAGVPGELFF. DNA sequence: TGTGCCAGCTCGACGATCCTAGCGGGGGTACCCGGGGAGCTGTTTTTT.